This TCR beta chain was observed in a study of PD-L1 blockade in urothelial cancer. The overall study: It was at 3 weeks (second dose) and 6 weeks after treatment start that blood was analyzed.

Patients yielded 1 to 8 samples each, pretreatment and on-treatment. Germline V gene sequence: CDR1 SEHNR, CDR2 FQNEAQ (reference sequence). The ends lost 1 base at V and 3 bases at J; junction bases unmatched: 4. The CDR3 length is 15 residues. Measured with immunoSEQ multiplex PCR; TCRdb has only the in-frame clones, and not every one. This sample has 50,000 to 65,000 clones; about 86% occur once, and the top ten carry 2.5% to 3.5%. The V call is TRBV7-9, the J call TRBJ2-7, with 9 nucleotides matching TRBD1. Sequenced here: PBMCs, sampled around atezolizumab (anti-PD-L1) treatment. This clonotype was sampled from a man in his fifties with urothelial cancer. In nucleotides, the CDR3 is TGTGCCAGCAGCTTAGACGGGACAGGGTTCTACGAGCAGTACTTC. Translated: CASSLDGTGFYEQYF.